What follows is one TCR beta chain and its context. The entry originates in a study of blood T cell repertoires in COVID-19. Study context: The United States, Italy and Spain supplied acute and convalescent COVID-19 samples.

For recovered donors of Cohort 3, there were two negative PCRs, clearance, or symptom resolution. Some clones are missing from TCRdb's copy, which holds only in-frame ones; the method was immunoSEQ multiplex PCR. The table records under 250,000 clones, about four fifths of them present only once. The CDR3 has 16 amino acids. Germline assignment: CDR1 SGHDN and CDR2 FVKESK. V shed 4 bases and J 5 bases; nucleotides not matched to a gene: 7. Sequenced material: PBMCs or T cells enriched from blood (not recorded which). The chain employs TRBV14 and TRBJ2-7; 14 bases line up with TRBD2. The TCR comes from a woman aged 55-70 years who had recovered from COVID-19. CDR3 bases: TGTGCCAGCAGCCGGGCCGGGACTAGCGGGAGCAACGAGCAGTACTTC. Its translation: CASSRAGTSGSNEQYF.